Below, one T cell receptor (beta chain) is given with its context. Which antigen it targets is not known. Base qualities are not at hand, and no much larger clone is one base apart. All of the isolated RNA was reverse transcribed with the High Capacity cDNA Reverse Transcription Kit, so expressed TCRB transcripts were sequenced. Deep immunoSEQ sequencing was performed on naive, central memory and regulatory T cell samples, with an average of around 3.4 million total reads per sample. Sorted cells were lysed in RLT buffer, and RNA was extracted using DNase-treated RNeasy Micro or Mini kits according to cell number. To prevent cross-contamination, every cell subset was processed on its own, while patient and healthy donor samples were processed together. The immunoSEQ multiplex PCR was used to amplify TCRB sequences from cDNA, generating 87-bp fragments that spanned the CDR3 region. Sequencing of the amplicons was performed on the Illumina HiSeq platform. From the authors' description of their analysis: PCR bias was corrected computationally using synthetic template baselines, and reads within Hamming distance 2 were collapsed, with unmergeable singletons discarded. By aligning reads against IMGT, V, D and J genes, CDR3 length, and insertions or deletions at six rearrangement sites were assigned. Within each subset, clonotype counts were normalized to sorted cell number, and only after that were true diversity and Gini coefficients computed with the tcR R package. Repertoire sharing was quantified using the overlap coefficient calculated on TCRB nucleotide sequences. TCRdb retrieved this table from immuneACCESS and kept in-frame rearrangements only. Not all clones are present; in checked studies, unresolved V genes account for under half, and no reason is known for the remainder. The DNA was the basis for D and trimming; V, J and clone size are from that table. In all, the sample holds more than 50,000 clones, and approximately 62% of those were seen once. The ten largest clonotypes hold around 2.2% of the sample.

From each donor, a single peripheral blood sample of 100 to 150 mL on average was drawn into heparinised tubes. A BD FACSAria II and a panel including CD45RO, CCR7, CD25, CD127, CD95 and CD27 were used to sort naive, central memory, regulatory and stem cell-like memory CD4+ T cells. Every sorted population had a purity above 95%. PBMCs were isolated immediately by Lymphoprep density gradient centrifugation and stained directly without culture. So that batch effects would be minimized, each experiment stained and sorted samples in pairs, pairing one healthy donor with one patient. The data originate from a study of beta chain features in type 1 diabetes (dated by TCRdb to 2017 to 2018). Study-wide context: No differences in mean age, gender distribution, total cell number or subset yield were found between patients and healthy donors. A total of over 90,000,000 sorted cells were examined across all samples, and a strong correlation was observed between cell number per subset and RNA yield. The study compared TCRB repertoires of sorted circulating CD4+ T cell subsets between recently diagnosed type 1 diabetes patients and matched healthy donors. Whereas all 30 or so donors provided naive and central memory subsets, regulatory and stem cell-like memory subsets were isolated from just 8 patients and roughly 8 healthy donors.

What the work shows at the level of the full study, not this receptor alone: At VDJ recombination sites, patients with type 1 diabetes made fewer insertions and deleted more nucleotides, a pattern implying thymic rearrangement abnormalities. PCR might favor shorter templates, but patient and control samples were amplified and corrected together, so any skew would affect both groups equally. Naive, central memory and regulatory TCRB repertoires appeared more similar among patients than among healthy donors. Because cDNA rather than genomic DNA was sequenced, highly expressing activated cells could have been over-represented, although no difference in activation and CD3 levels was found between groups. In all four CD4+ subsets, TCRB CDR3 length was moderately but significantly shorter in type 1 diabetes patients. HLA sub-analyses involved small numbers of individuals, so any influence of HLA type on TCRB rearrangement remained unresolved.

The CDR3 starts with the cysteine, ends with the phenylalanine, and has 11 residues. Left in the record is the CDR3 DNA by itself, 33 bases read in frame from the first base. The germline V gene (reference sequence) specifies DFQATT as CDR1 and SNEGSKA as CDR2. Trimming takes 6 bases from V and 5 bases from J, and the germline ends sit 11 bases apart. The chain is made from TRBV20-1 and TRBJ2-7, with the D gene uncertain. The receptor comes from a woman aged 18-29 years in good health. Specimen: Tregs from blood. In the paper's terms, the cell subset or site label means: regulatory CD4+ T cells. The nucleotide sequence reads as follows: TGCAGTGCCTCGGGTTTGGACGAGCAGTACTTC. This is translated as CSASGLDEQYF.